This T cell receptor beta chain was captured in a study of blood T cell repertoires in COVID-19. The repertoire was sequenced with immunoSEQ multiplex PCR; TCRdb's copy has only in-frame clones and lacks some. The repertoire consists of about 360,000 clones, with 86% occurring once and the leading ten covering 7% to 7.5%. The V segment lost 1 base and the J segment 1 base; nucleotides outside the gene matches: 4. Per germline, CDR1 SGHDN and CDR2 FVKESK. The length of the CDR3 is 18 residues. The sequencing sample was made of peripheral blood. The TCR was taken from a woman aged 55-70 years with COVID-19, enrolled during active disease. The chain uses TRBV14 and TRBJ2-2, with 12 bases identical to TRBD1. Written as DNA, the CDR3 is TGTGCCAGCAGCCAAGGGGACAGGGGGCTGGGGAACACCGGGGAGCTGTTTTTT. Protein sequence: CASSQGDRGLGNTGELFF.